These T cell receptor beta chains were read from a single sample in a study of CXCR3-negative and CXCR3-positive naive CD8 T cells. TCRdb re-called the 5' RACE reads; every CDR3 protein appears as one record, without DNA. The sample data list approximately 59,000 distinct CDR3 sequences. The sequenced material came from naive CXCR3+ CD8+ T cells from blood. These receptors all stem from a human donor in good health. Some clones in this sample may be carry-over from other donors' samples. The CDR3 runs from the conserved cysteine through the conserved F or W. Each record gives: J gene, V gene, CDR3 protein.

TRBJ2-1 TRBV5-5 CASSLIGVVWSGSGSDEQFF
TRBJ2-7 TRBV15 CATSRETGPYEQYF
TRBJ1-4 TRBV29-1 CSVETGGSEKLFF
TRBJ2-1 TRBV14 CASSQPWRGGFYNEQFF
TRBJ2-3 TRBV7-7 CASSKDFTDTQYF
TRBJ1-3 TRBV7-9 CASRGRTVDRGDGNTIYF
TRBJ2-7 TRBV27 CTSSTYHPREEGYEQYF
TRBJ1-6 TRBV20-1 CSAREGIGSPLHF
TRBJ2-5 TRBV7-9 CASSLGQGWKETQYF
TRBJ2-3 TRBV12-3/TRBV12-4 CASWLGLRDTQYF
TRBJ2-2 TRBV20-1 CSARRGGRDTGELFF
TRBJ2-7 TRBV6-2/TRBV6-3 CASSWDLFYEQYF
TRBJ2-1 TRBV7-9 CASSLGGGTNEQFF
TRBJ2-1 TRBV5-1 CASSSGPLGSEQFF
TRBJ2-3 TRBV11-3 CASSLLRDTQYF
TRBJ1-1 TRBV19 CASLLGGVNTEAFF
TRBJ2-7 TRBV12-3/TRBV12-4 CASSWAYEQYF
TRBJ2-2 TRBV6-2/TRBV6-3 CASSSGGLNTGELFF